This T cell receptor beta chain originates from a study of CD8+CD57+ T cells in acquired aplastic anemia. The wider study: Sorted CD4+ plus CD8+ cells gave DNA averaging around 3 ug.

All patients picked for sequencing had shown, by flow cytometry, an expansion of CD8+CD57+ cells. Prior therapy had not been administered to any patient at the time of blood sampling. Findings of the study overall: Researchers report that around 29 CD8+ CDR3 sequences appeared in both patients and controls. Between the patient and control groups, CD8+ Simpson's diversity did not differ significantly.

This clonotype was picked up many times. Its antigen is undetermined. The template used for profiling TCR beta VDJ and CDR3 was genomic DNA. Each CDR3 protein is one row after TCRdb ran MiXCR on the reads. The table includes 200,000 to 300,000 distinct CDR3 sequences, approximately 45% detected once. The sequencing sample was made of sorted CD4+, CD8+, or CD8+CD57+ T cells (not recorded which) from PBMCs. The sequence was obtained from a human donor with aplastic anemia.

CDR3: CASSAGGSTNEKLFF. The CDR3 bases are TGTGCCAGCAGCGCAGGGGGTTCAACTAATGAAAAACTGTTTTTT. This chain uses TRBV9 with TRBJ1-4; 7 bases line up with TRBD1. The ends lost 3 bases at V and 0 bases at J; junction bases unmatched: 2. The germline V gene has CDR1 SGDLS and CDR2 YYNGEE. The CDR3 spans 15 residues.